The sequence of this T cell receptor (beta chain) was determined in a study of CD8 T cells in ankylosing spondylitis. Quantitative 5'-RACE was performed with molecular barcodes, and it yielded the TCR beta libraries. MiXCR, applied by TCRdb to the 5' RACE reads, yields one record per CDR3 protein. The data show 210,000 or so distinct CDR3 sequences, around a quarter seen once. The CDR3 contains 17 residues. The germline CDR1 and CDR2 sequences are LGHDT and YNNKEL (reference sequence). Unmatched junction bases numbered 12, after V lost 1 base and J lost 4 bases. Overall study findings and caveats: Disease-linked clones were reportedly significantly enriched in matched ankylosing spondylitis synovial fluid.

This clonotype showed up many times. The antigen remains unidentified. The receptor comes from a male donor with ankylosing spondylitis or in good health (not recorded which). The rearrangement joins TRBV3-1 to TRBJ2-5; the match to TRBD2 covers 7 bases. Sample: blood, either unsorted or a sorted T cell fraction (not recorded which). The CDR3 reads CASSQVVGTAGVETQYF. CDR3 nucleotides: TGTGCCAGCAGCCAAGTGGTGGGCACGGCGGGAGTAGAGACCCAGTACTTC.